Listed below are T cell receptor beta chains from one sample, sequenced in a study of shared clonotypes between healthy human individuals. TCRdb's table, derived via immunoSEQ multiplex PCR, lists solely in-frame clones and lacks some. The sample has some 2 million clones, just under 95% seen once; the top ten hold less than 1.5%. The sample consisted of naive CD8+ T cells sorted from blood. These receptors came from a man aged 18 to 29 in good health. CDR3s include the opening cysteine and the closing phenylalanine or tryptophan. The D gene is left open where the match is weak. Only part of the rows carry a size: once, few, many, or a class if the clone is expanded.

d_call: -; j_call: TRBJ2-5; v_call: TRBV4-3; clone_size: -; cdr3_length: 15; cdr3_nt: TGCGCCAGCAGCCAAGAGCGGGGCTTACAAGAGACCCAGTACTTC; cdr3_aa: CASSQERGLQETQYF
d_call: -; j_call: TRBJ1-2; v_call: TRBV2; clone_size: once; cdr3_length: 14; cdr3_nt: TGTGCCAGCTCATTCCGGCCGGACCTCTATGGCTACACCTTC; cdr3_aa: CASSFRPDLYGYTF
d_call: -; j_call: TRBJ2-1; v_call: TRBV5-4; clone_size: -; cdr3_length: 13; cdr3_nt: TGTGCCAGCAGCCCCGGACTGTACAATGAGCAGTTCTTC; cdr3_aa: CASSPGLYNEQFF
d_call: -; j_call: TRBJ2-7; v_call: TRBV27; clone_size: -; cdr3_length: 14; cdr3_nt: TGTGCCAGCAGCCTTACCGGGGACGGCTACGAGCAGTACTTC; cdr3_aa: CASSLTGDGYEQYF
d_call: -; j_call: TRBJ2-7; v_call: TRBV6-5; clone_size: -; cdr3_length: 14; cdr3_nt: TGTGCCAGCAGTCCCGGCAGGGGCTCGGGCGAGCAGTACTTC; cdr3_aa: CASSPGRGSGEQYF
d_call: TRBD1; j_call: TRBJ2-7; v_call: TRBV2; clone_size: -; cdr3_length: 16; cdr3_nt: TGTGCCAGCAGTGAAATCTCCGGGACAGGGGGCGGCGAGCAGTACTTC; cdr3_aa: CASSEISGTGGGEQYF
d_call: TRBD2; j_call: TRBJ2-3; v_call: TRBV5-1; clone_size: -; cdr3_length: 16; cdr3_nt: TGCGCCAGCAGCTTGGAGCCTAGCGGGGGTACAGATACGCAGTATTTT; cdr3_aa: CASSLEPSGGTDTQYF
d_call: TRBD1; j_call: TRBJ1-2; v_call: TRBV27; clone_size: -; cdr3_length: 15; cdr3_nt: TGTGCCAGCAGTTTTACAGGGGCTCTTCACTATGGCTACACCTTC; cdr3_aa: CASSFTGALHYGYTF
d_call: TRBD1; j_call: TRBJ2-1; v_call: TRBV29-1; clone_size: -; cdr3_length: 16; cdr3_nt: TGCAGCGTTGTCCTCCCTTTGACAGGGAACTACAATGAGCAGTTCTTC; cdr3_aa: CSVVLPLTGNYNEQFF
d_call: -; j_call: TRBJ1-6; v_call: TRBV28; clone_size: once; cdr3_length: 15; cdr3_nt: TGTGCCAGCAGTCCCTTGAGCTCCTATAATTCACCCCTCCACTTT; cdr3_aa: CASSPLSSYNSPLHF
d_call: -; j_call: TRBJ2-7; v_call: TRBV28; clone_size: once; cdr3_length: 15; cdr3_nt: TGTGCCAGCAGTTGGGGCCTTCAACCTAGCTACGAGCAGTACTTC; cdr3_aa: CASSWGLQPSYEQYF
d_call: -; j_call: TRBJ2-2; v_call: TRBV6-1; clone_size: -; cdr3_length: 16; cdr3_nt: TGTGCCAGCAGTGAAGCTTCGTGGCTAGACACCGGGGAGCTGTTTTTT; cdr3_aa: CASSEASWLDTGELFF
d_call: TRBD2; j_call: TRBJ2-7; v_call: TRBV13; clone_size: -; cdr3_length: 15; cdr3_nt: TGTGCCAGCAGCTTCATGGGACTAGCGGTAGGTGAGCAGTACTTC; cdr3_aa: CASSFMGLAVGEQYF
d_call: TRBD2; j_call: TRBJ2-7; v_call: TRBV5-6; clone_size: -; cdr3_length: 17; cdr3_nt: TGTGCCAGCAGCGGGGGGACTAGCGGGCCGCCCTCCTACGAGCAGTACTTC; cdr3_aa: CASSGGTSGPPSYEQYF
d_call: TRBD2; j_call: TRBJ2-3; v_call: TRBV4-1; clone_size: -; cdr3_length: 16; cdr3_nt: TGCGCCAGCAGCCAACTTCGAGCGGGAGGTACAGATACGCAGTATTTT; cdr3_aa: CASSQLRAGGTDTQYF
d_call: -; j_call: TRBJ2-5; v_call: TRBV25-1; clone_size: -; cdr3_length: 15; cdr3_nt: TGTGCCAGCAGTGACCTTTTAGTGGCCTCGGAGACCCAGTACTTC; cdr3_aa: CASSDLLVASETQYF
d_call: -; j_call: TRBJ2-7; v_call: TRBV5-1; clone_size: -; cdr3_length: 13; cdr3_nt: TGCGCCAGCAGCACCGGACACCTCTACGAGCAGTACTTC; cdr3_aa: CASSTGHLYEQYF
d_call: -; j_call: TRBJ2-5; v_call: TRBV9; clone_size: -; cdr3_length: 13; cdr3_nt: TGTGCCAGCAGCGTCATGGTGGAAGAGACCCAGTACTTC; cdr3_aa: CASSVMVEETQYF
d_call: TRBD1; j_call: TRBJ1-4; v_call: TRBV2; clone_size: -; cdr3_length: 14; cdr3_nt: TGTGCCAGCAGTAACAGGGGAGCTAATGAAAAACTGTTTTTT; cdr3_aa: CASSNRGANEKLFF
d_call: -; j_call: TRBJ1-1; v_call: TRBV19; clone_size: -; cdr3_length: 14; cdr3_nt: TGTGCCAGTAGTACTCAGGGGTGGCGCGCTGAAGCTTTCTTT; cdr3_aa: CASSTQGWRAEAFF
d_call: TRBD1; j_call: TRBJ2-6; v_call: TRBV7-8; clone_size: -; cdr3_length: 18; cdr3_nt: TGTGCCAGCAGCTTAGCGAGGGGACAGGGGACTGGGGCCAACGTCCTGACTTTC; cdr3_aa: CASSLARGQGTGANVLTF
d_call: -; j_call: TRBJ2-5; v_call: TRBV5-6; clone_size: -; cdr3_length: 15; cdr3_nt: TGTGCCAGCAGCTTTATCCCAGGGCTCCCTGAGGACCAGTACTTC; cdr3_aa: CASSFIPGLPEDQYF
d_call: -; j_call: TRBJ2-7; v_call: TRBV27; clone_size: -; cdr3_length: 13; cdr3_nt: TGTGCCAGCAGTTTACAGGGGTCGTACGAGCAGTACTTC; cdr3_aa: CASSLQGSYEQYF
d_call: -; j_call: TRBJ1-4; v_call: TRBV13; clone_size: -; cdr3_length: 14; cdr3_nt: TGTGCCAGCCAGCGCCGGGCAACTAATGAAAAACTGTTTTTT; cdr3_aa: CASQRRATNEKLFF
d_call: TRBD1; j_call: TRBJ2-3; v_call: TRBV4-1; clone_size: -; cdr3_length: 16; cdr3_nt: TGCGCCAGCAGCCAATTGCAGGGGGCGTCGATAGATACGCAGTATTTT; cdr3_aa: CASSQLQGASIDTQYF
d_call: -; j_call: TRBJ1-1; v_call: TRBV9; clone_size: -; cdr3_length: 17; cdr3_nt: TGTGCCAGCAGCGTAGGAGTGGCGGACCAAATGAACACTGAAGCTTTCTTT; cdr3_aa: CASSVGVADQMNTEAFF
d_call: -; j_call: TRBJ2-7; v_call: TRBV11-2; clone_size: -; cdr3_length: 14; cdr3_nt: TGTGCCAGCAGCTTAGAGGGCGGACCCTACGAGCAGTACTTC; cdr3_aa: CASSLEGGPYEQYF
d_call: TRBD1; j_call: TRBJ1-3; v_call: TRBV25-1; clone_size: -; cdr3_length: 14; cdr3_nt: TGTGCCAGCAGTGGGACAGGGGTCGGAAACACCATATATTTT; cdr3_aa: CASSGTGVGNTIYF
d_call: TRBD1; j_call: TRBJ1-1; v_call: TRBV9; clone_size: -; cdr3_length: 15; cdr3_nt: TGTGCCAGCAGCGTAGAAGGGACAGCCAACGGGGAAGCTTTCTTT; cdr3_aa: CASSVEGTANGEAFF
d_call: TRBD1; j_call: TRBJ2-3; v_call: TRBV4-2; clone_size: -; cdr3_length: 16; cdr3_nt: TGTGCCAGCAGCCTGGGACAGGGAGAGGGGCCAGATACGCAGTATTTT; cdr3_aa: CASSLGQGEGPDTQYF
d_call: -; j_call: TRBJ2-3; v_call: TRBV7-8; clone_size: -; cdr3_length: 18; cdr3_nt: TGTGCCAGCAGCGCACCACTGTACGACACCAAAGTCACAGATACGCAGTATTTT; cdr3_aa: CASSAPLYDTKVTDTQYF
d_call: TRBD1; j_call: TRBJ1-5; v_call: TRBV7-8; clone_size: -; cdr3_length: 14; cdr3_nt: TGTGCCAGCAGCTCCAGGGGGCCCAATCAGCCCCAGCATTTT; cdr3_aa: CASSSRGPNQPQHF
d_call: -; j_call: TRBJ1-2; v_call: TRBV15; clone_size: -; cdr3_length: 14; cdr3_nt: TGTGCCACCAGCGCGGGAGCATTTAACTATGGCTACACCTTC; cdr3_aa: CATSAGAFNYGYTF
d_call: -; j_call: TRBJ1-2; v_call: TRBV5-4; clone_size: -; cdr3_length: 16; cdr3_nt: TGTGCCAGCAGCTTGGCTAGTCTGGGGGCGGGCTATGGCTACACCTTC; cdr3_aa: CASSLASLGAGYGYTF
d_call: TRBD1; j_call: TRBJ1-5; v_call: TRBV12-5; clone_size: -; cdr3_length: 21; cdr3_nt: TGTGCTAGTGGCACGGGACAGGGTAAGGGCCAAGAACTGGGGGGCAATCAGCCCCAGCATTTT; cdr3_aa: CASGTGQGKGQELGGNQPQHF